A selection of T cell receptor beta chains follows, all from one sample in a study of beta chain features in type 1 diabetes. Generated by immunoSEQ multiplex PCR, the TCRdb table keeps only in-frame clones and is missing some. The sample has 350,000 to 450,000 clones; roughly 16% are singletons. The specimen sequenced was naive CD4+ T cells from blood. The origin of the receptors is a woman between 18 and 29 years old in good health. The CDR3 runs from the conserved cysteine through the conserved F or W. A D gene is named only where the DNA matches it firmly. Clone size is not always given. Where it is, it says once, few, many or a class for expanded clones.

j_call v_call d_call clone_size cdr3_nt cdr3_aa
TRBJ1-2 TRBV9 - few TGTGCCAGCAGCGTAGGCACAGGGTCCGCTAACTATGGCTACACCTTC CASSVGTGSANYGYTF
TRBJ2-4 TRBV19 - - TGTGCCAGCAAAGACTTAGAAAACATTCAGTACTTC CASKDLENIQYF
TRBJ2-2 TRBV28 - few TGTGCCAGCAGTTTACGGGGAAACCGGAACACCGGGGAGCTGTTTTTT CASSLRGNRNTGELFF
TRBJ2-1 TRBV30 - - TGTGCCTGGAACCTTTTCAGGAATGAGCAGTTCTTC CAWNLFRNEQFF
TRBJ2-1 TRBV29-1 TRBD2 few TGCAGCGTTACTAGCGGCTCCTACAATGAGCAGTTCTTC CSVTSGSYNEQFF
TRBJ2-4 TRBV5-4 - - TGTGCCAGCAGCCCCTCGACAGGGAGGGCCAAAAACATTCAGTACTTC CASSPSTGRAKNIQYF
TRBJ1-1 TRBV5-1 TRBD1 - TGCGCCAGCAGCCCTCGGACAGGGGAAAGGAACACTGAAGCTTTCTTT CASSPRTGERNTEAFF
TRBJ2-7 TRBV29-1 - - TGCAGCGTGCGGACCGGGACACAAAGCTCCTACGAGCAGTACTTC CSVRTGTQSSYEQYF
TRBJ2-7 TRBV28 - few TGTGCCAGCAGTCTAAGGGACAAGCAGTACTTC CASSLRDKQYF
TRBJ2-3 TRBV11-2 TRBD1 - TGTGCCAGCAGCTTACAGGGGGCAGATACGCAGTATTTT CASSLQGADTQYF